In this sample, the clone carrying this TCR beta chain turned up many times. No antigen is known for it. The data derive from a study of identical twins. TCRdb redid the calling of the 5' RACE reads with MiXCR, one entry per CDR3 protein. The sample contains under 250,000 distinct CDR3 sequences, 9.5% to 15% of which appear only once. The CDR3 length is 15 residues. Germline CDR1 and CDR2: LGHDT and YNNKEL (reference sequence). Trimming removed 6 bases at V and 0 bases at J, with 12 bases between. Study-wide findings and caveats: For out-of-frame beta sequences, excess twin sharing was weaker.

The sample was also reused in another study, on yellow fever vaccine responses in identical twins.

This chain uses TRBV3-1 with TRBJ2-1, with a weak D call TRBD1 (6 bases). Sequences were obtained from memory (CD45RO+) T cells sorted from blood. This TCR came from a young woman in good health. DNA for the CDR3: TGTGCCAGCAGGGACACAGGGTACTCCTACAATGAGCAGTTCTTC. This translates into CASRDTGYSYNEQFF.